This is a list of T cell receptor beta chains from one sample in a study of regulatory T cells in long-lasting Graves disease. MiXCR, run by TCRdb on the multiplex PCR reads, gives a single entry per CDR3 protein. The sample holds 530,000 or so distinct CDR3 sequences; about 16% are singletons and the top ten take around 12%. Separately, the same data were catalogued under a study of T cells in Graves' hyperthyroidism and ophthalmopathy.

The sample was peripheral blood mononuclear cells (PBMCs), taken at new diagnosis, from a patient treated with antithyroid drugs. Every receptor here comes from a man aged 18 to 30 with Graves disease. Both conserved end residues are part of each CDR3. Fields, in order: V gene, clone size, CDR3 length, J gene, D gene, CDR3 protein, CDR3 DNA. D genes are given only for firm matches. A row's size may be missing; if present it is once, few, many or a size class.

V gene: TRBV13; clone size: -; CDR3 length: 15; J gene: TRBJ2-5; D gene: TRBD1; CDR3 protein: CASNSGTGPQETQYF; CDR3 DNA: TGTGCCAGCAACTCCGGGACAGGGCCCCAAGAGACCCAGTACTTC
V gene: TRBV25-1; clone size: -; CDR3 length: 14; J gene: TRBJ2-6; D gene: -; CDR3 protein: CASSKRSGANVLTF; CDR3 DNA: TGTGCCAGCAGCAAGAGGTCTGGGGCCAACGTCCTGACTTTC
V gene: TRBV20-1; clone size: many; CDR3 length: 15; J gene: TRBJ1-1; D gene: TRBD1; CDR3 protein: CSATDHRTGVSAAFF; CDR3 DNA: TGCAGTGCTACCGATCATCGGACAGGGGTCTCAGCGGCTTTCTTT
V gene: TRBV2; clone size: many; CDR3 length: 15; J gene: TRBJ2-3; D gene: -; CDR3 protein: CASSELNPSTDTQYF; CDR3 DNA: TGTGCCAGCAGTGAATTAAACCCTAGCACAGATACGCAGTATTTT
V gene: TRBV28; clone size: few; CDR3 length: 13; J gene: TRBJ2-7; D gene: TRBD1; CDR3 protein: CASSFWDRGRLYF; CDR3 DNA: TGTGCCAGCAGTTTCTGGGACAGGGGGCGTCTGTACTTC
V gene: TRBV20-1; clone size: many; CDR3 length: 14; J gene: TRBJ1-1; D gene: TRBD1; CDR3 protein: CSAQLWDRDTEAFF; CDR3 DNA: TGCAGTGCTCAGCTCTGGGACAGGGACACTGAAGCTTTCTTT
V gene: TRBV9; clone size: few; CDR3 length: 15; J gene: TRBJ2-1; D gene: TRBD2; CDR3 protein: CASSVAAGGPYEQFF; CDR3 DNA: TGTGCCAGCAGCGTAGCAGCGGGGGGGCCGTATGAGCAGTTCTTC
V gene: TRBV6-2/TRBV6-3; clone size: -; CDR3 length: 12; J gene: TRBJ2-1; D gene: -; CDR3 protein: CASSHSPRTEFF; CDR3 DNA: TGTGCCAGCAGTCATTCTCCCCGAACAGAGTTCTTC
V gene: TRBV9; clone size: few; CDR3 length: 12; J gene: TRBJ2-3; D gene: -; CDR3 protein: CASSVVQDTQYF; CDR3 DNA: TGTGCCAGCAGCGTAGTTCAGGATACGCAGTATTTT
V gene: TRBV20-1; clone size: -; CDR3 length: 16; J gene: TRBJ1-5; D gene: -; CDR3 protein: CSARDSHNVGNQPQHF; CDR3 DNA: TGCAGTGCTAGAGACTCCCACAACGTAGGCAATCAGCCCCAGCATTTT
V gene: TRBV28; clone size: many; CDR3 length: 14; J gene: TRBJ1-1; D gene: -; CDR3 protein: CASSLTAMNTEAFF; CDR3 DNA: TGTGCCAGCAGCTTGACAGCTATGAACACTGAAGCTTTCTTT
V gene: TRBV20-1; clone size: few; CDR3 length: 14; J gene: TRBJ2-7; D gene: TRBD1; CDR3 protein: CSAALGQGGYEQYF; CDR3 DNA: TGCAGTGCTGCCCTGGGACAGGGCGGATACGAGCAGTACTTC
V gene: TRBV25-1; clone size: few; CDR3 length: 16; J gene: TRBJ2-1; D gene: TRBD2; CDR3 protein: CASSDSGRAVGNEQFF; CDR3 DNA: TGTGCCAGCAGTGATAGCGGGAGGGCTGTGGGGAATGAGCAGTTCTTC